This T cell receptor (beta chain) was captured by sequencing in a study of blood T cell repertoires in COVID-19. Study-level background: PBMCs, B-cell-depleted T cells, or T cells provided the cDNA or gDNA that made up the material.

The CDR3 runs 18 residues. V was clipped by 4 bases and J by 1 base; unmatched bases: 10. From germline, CDR1 is SGHDN and CDR2 FVKESK. Clinical history as reported by participants underpinned cohort assignment. Authors' analysis steps: The assay estimated nucleated cells by amplifying reference gene primers. Libraries were prepared by immunoSEQ multiplex PCR; TCRdb keeps only in-frame clonotypes and omits some of them. V, J and clone size are taken as reported in that table, and D and trimming were inferred from the DNA itself. The sample shows a few hundred thousand clones, 87% of them seen only once.

J is TRBJ2-2 and V is TRBV14; 9 bases map to TRBD1. Sequencing input: PBMCs or T cells enriched from blood (not recorded which). The TCR originated in a man aged 18 to 30 with acute COVID-19. The DNA for the CDR3 is TGTGCCAGCAGCCCTTTACCGGGACAGGGATTGAACACCGGGGAGCTGTTTTTT. Amino acid sequence: CASSPLPGQGLNTGELFF.